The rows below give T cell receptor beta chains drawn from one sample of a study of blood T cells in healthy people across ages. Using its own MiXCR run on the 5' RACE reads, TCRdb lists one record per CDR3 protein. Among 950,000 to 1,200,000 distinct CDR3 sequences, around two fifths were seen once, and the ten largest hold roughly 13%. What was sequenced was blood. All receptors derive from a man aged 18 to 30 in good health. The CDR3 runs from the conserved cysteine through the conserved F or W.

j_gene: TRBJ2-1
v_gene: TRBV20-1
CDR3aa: CSARDPGLRSTGGYYNEQFF

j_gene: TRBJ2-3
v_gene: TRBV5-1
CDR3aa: CASRLTGRRENTQYF

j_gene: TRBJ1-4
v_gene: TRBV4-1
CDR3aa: CASSQEPRGPFATNEKLFF

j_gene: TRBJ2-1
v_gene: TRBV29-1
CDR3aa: CSCPGGRMNNEQFF

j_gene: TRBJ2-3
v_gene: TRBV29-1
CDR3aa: CSGGGHRADTQYF

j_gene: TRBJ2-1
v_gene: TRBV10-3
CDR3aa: CAISAAQGDYNEQFF

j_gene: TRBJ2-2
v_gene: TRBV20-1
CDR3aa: CSALLPGGGGELFF

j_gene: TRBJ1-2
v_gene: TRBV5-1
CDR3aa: CASSLDRGQAYGYTF

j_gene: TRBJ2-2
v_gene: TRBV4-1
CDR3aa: CASSQDFAEQNTGELFF

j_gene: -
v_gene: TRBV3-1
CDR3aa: CASSQNPPGLGYEQYF

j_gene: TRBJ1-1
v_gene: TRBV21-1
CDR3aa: CASSIRTGVNTEAFF

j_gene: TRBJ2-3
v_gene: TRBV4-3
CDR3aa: CASSQGGLHNEGDTQYF

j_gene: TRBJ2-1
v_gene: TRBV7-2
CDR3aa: CASSLSSSGQGGSYNEQFF

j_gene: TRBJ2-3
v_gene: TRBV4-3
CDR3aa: CASSSGTGGSSTDTQYF

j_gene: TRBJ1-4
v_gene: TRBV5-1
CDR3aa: CASSPTPGASNEKLFF

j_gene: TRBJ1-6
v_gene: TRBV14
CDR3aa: CASSAWTANNSPLHF

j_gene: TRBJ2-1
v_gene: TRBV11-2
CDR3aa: CASSERRDRSYNEQFF

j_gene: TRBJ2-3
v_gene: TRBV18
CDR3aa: CASSPPAGETDTQYF

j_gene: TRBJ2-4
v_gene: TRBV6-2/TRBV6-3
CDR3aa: CASSYPTGDEVLLPKNIQYF

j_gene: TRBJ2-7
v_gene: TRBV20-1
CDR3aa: CSARDLSGLSSYEQYF

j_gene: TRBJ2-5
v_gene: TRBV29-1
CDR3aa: CSVDRQGRETQYF

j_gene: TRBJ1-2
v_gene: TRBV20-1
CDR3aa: CSAGRSPETLYGYTF

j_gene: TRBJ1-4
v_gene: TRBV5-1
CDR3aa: CANSGTGDRTEKLFF

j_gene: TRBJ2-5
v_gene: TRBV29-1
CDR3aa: CSVDHWGAGVNEEKETQYF

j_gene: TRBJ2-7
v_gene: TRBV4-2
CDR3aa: CASSQEQVPQETKYF

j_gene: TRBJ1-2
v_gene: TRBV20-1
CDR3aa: CSARGGLYGYTF

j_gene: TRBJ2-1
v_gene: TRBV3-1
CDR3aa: CASGRGPAGQFF

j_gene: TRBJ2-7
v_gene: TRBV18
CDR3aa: CASSPSRQETDEQYF

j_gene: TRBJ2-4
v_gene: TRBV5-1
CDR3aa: CASKRDGPNRGNIQYF

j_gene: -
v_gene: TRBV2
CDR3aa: CASTSYNEQYF

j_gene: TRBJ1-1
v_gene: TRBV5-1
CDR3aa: CASSLAGFRNTEAFF

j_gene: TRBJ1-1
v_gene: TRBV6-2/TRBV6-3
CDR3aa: CASNTRGTGAQEAFF

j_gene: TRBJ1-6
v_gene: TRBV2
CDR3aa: CASSASGGSYNSPLHF

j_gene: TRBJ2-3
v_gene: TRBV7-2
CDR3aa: CASSLGPPGGTDTQYF

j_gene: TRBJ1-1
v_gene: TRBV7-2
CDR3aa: CARSQGQGEGNTEAFF

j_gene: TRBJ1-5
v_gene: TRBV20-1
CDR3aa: CSARVRLGGNQPQHF

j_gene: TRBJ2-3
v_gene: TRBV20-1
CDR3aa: CKAGTSEADTQYF

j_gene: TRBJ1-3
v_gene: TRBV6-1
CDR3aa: CASSEGGGGNTIYF

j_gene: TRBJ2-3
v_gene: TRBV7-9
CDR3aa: CASSLVSGGGDTQYF

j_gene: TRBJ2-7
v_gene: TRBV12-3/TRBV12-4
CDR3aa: CASSPGTSGGRSSYEQYF